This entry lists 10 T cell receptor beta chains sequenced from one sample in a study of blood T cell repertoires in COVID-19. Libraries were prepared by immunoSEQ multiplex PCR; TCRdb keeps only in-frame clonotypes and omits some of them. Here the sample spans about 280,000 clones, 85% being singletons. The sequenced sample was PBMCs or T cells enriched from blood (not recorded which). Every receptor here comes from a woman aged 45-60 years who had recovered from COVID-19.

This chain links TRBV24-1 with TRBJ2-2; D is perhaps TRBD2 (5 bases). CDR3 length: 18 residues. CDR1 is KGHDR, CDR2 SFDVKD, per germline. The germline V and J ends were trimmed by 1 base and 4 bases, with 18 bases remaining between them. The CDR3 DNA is TGTGCCACCAGTGATTTTGATCGGGGATCGCGAGGCACCGGGGAGCTGTTTTTT. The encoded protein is CATSDFDRGSRGTGELFF.

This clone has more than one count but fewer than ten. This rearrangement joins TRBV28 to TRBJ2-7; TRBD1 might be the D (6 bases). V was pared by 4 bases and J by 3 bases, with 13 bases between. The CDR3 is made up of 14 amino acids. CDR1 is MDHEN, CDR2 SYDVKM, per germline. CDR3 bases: TGTGCCAGCAGTTCCCCCTCGACAGGCTACGAGCAGTACTTC. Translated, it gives CASSSPSTGYEQYF.

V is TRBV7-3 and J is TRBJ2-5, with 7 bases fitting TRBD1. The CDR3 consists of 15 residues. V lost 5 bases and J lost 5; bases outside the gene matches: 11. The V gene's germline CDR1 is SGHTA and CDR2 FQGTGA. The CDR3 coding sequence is TGTGCCAGCAGCGCCCAGACAGGGCCCTGGGAGACCCAGTACTTC. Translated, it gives CASSAQTGPWETQYF.

The CDR3 nucleotides are TGCAGCGTAATACAGGGTGGAGGAAACACCATATATTTT. It codes for CSVIQGGGNTIYF. The rearrangement joins TRBV29-1 to TRBJ1-3, with D possibly matching TRBD1 (6 bases). Between the trimmed V and J ends, which lost 6 bases and 4 bases, there was a span of 13 bases. The CDR3 runs 13 residues. Germline CDR1 SQVTM, CDR2 ANQGSEA.

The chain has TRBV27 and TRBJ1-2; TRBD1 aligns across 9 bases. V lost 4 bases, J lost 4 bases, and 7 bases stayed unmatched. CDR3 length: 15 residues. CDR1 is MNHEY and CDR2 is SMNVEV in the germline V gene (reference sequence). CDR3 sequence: CASSSDRGLFYGYTF. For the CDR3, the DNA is TGTGCCAGCAGTTCTGACAGGGGGTTGTTCTATGGCTACACCTTC.

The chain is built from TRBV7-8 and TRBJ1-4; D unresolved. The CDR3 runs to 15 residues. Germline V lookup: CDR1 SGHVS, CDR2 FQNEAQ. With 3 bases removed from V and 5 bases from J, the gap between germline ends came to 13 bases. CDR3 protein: CASSFSSRPNEKLFF. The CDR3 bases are TGTGCCAGCAGCTTTTCCTCCAGGCCGAATGAAAAACTGTTTTTT. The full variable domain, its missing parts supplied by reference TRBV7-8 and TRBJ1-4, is GAGVSQSPRYKVAKRGQDVALRCDPISGHVSLFWYQQALGQGPEFLTYFQNEAQLDKSGLPSDRFFAERPEGSVSTLKIQRTQQEDSAVYLCASSFSSRPNEKLFFGSGTQLSVL.

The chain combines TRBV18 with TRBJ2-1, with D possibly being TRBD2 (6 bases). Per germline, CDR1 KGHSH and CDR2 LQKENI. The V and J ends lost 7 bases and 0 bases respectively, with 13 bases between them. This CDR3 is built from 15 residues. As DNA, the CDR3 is TGTGCCAGCTACCTAGCGAGAAGCTCCTACAATGAGCAGTTCTTC. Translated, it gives CASYLARSSYNEQFF.

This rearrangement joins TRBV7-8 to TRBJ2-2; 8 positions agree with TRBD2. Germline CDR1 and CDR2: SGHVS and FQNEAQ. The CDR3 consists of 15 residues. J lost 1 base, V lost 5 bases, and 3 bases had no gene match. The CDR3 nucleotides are TGTGCCAGCAGCCTACTAGCGGTGAACACCGGGGAGCTGTTTTTT. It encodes CASSLLAVNTGELFF.

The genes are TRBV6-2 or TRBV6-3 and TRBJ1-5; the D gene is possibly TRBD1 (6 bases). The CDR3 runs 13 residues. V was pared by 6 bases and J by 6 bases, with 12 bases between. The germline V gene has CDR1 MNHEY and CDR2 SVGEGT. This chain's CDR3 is CASSQQGTQPQHF. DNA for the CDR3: TGTGCCAGCAGCCAACAGGGAACTCAGCCCCAGCATTTT.

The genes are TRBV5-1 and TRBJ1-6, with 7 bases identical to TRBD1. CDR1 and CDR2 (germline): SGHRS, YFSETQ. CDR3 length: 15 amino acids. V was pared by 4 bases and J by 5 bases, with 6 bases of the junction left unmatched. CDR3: CASSPRTGDNSPLHF. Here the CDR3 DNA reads TGCGCCAGCAGCCCAAGAACAGGGGATAATTCACCCCTCCACTTT.